The 24 T cell receptor beta chains below all came from one sample that was sequenced in a study of post-analysis software for immune sequencing data. Overall study findings and caveats: Roughly 5 TRBV segments, TRBV5-6, TRBV5-1 and TRBV20-1 among them, were found more frequent in patients than controls.

Each TCR beta cDNA library carried unique molecular identifiers. TCRdb itself ran the PCR reads through MiXCR, one entry per CDR3 protein. The table records about 460,000 distinct CDR3 sequences, roughly 46% of them present only once. These receptors are not linked to any known antigen. Sequencing used blood. The origin of the receptors is a girl aged 10-17 years with multiple sclerosis.

This chain uses TRBV21-1 with TRBJ2-7; the listed D gene, TRBD1, was not tested against the DNA. TRBV21-1 is described as a pseudogene. The CDR3 sequence is 18 residues long. The CDR3 coding sequence is TGTGCCAGCAGCAAAGGTCTAGGGGGACAGGGGTGGTCATACGAGCAGTACTTC. It translates to CASSKGLGGQGWSYEQYF.

J is TRBJ1-2 and V is TRBV12-3 or TRBV12-4; D not resolved. Trimming removed 6 bases from V and 4 bases from J, with 9 bases in between. This CDR3 spans 12 amino acids. CDR3 protein: CASSQQSYGYTF. The CDR3 DNA reads as TGTGCCAGCAGCCAACAGAGCTATGGCTACACCTTC.

This clonotype has more than one count but fewer than ten. The V gene is TRBV5-1, the J gene TRBJ2-1; TRBD2 matches at 7 bases. The CDR3 is 15 residues long. The trim removed 4 bases at V and 7 bases at J, leaving 11 bases unmatched. In germline, CDR1 is SGHRS, CDR2 YFSETQ. CDR3 DNA sequence: TGCGCCAGCAGCGGTCTTGCGGGAGAAGGAAATGAGCAGTTCTTC. Amino acids: CASSGLAGEGNEQFF.

The rearrangement uses TRBV7-2 and TRBJ2-4; 8 nucleotides line up with TRBD2. Germline V gene data show CDR1 as SGHTA and CDR2 as FQGNSA. Trimming cost V 8 bases and J 1 base; bases outside gene matches: 1. The CDR3 sequence is 13 residues long. CDR3 nucleotides: TGTGCCAGCGGCGGGAGGGCCAAAAACATTCAGTACTTC. Its protein product is CASGGRAKNIQYF.

This clonotype was seen only a few times. The rearrangement links TRBV12-3 or TRBV12-4 to TRBJ2-3; D is unclear. V lost 3 bases to trimming and J lost 0 bases, with 7 bases between them. The CDR3 spans 14 residues. The CDR3 DNA is TGTGCCAGCAGTTTTCCCACTAGCACAGATACGCAGTATTTT. It is translated as CASSFPTSTDTQYF.

This clonotype was seen only a few times. The genes are TRBV9 and TRBJ2-7; D is perhaps TRBD1 (6 bases). V lost 0 bases and J lost 1, with 8 bases in between. The CDR3 totals 14 residues. CDR1 and CDR2 (germline): SGDLS, YYNGEE. The CDR3: CASSVEQGSYEQYF. CDR3 DNA: TGTGCCAGCAGCGTAGAACAGGGATCCTACGAGCAGTACTTC.

This clonotype came up a few times. The chain couples TRBV20-1 to TRBJ2-3, with 9 bases matching TRBD1. Looked up from germline, CDR1 is DFQATT and CDR2 is SNEGSKA (reference sequence). CDR3 length: 16 residues. The V gene end was trimmed by 2 bases and the J gene end by 4 bases; junction bases not matched to a gene: 10. CDR3 sequence reads: CSARIRTGVFADTQYF. The CDR3 DNA follows: TGCAGTGCTAGAATACGGACAGGGGTCTTCGCAGATACGCAGTATTTT.

The chain links TRBV6-5 to TRBJ1-1; D is ambiguous. Germline V gene data show CDR1 as MNHEY and CDR2 as SVGAGI. This CDR3 region has 14 residues. The V end was cut by 2 bases, the J end by 5 bases, with 12 bases between. CDR3: CASSYGEGRTEAFF. In DNA, the CDR3 is TGTGCCAGCAGTTACGGAGAAGGGAGGACTGAAGCTTTCTTT.

The genes are TRBV7-9 and TRBJ2-3; D remains unclear. CDR3 length: 15 amino acids. V gave up 0 bases and J gave up 4 bases, with 11 bases separating them. Germline CDR1 reads SEHNR; CDR2 reads FQNEAQ (reference sequence). The DNA for the CDR3 is TGTGCCAGCAGCTTAGCCCCCCCACCGGCAGATACGCAGTATTTT. Translation: CASSLAPPPADTQYF.

The gene calls are TRBV9 and TRBJ2-7; D remains unclear. The last part of the DNA fits TRBJ2-5 better; the J call may be wrong. In germline, CDR1 is SGDLS, CDR2 YYNGEE. CDR3 size: 13 residues. The CDR3 sequence: CASSSEFRETQYF. The CDR3 DNA is TGTGCCAGCAGCTCGGAATTTAGAGAGACCCAGTACTTC.

This chain connects TRBV12-3 or TRBV12-4 to TRBJ2-4; D is uncertain. The CDR3 is 13 residues long. Trimming cost V 2 bases and J 4 bases, with 6 bases left between them. The chain's CDR3 is CASSLNGKNIQYF. The DNA for the CDR3 is TGTGCCAGCAGTTTAAACGGAAAAAACATTCAGTACTTC.

The chain joins TRBV4-3 to TRBJ2-5; D possibly corresponds to TRBD2 (5 bases). Germline assignment: CDR1 LGHNA and CDR2 YSLEER. This CDR3 region has 15 residues. With 1 base removed from V and 1 base from J, the gap between germline ends came to 10 bases. CDR3 nucleotide sequence: TGCGCCAGCAGCCAAGGGACTCCCCTCCAAGAGACCCAGTACTTC. Residues: CASSQGTPLQETQYF.

This clonotype was counted between two and nine times. The chain couples TRBV11-2 to TRBJ2-1, with 8 bases identical to TRBD2. CDR1 and CDR2 from the germline V gene are SGHAT and FQNNGV. J lost 7 bases, V lost 4 bases, and 12 bases had no gene match. This CDR3 is 16 amino acids long. The CDR3 loop is CASSSGLVFSKNEQFF. CDR3 in DNA: TGTGCCAGCAGCTCGGGACTAGTGTTTTCCAAAAATGAGCAGTTCTTC. Full variable domain (outside the CDR3, taken from reference TRBV11-2 and TRBJ2-1): EAGVAQSPRYKIIEKRQSVAFWCNPISGHATLYWYQQILGQGPKLLIQFQNNGVVDDSQLPKDRFSAERLKGVDSTLKIQPAKLEDSAVYLCASSSGLVFSKNEQFFGPGTRLTVL.

This chain connects TRBV4-1 to TRBJ2-4; a weak D match, TRBD2 (6 bases). Germline CDR1 MGHRA, CDR2 YSYEKL. The germline V and J ends were trimmed by 3 bases and 0 bases, with 12 bases remaining between them. This CDR3 has 16 residues. CDR3 bases: TGCGCCAGCAGCCACCTAACGGGACTAGCCAAAAACATTCAGTACTTC. It is translated as CASSHLTGLAKNIQYF.

Only a few counts were recorded for this clonotype. The V call is TRBV29-1, the J call TRBJ2-1; the match to TRBD2 covers 13 bases. Germline CDR1 is SQVTM and CDR2 is ANQGSEA. There are 16 residues in the CDR3. V gave up 4 bases and J gave up 8 bases; unmatched junction bases: 11. CDR3 residues: CSVGRLAGGHRDEQFF. The CDR3 DNA is TGCAGCGTTGGGCGACTAGCGGGAGGCCACAGGGATGAGCAGTTCTTC.

This clonotype was picked up a small number of times. The CDR3 region is CAIRPGLARYNEQFF. CDR3 DNA sequence: TGTGCCATCCGACCTGGACTAGCGAGATACAATGAGCAGTTCTTC. This rearrangement joins TRBV10-3 to TRBJ2-1; TRBD2 matches 9 bases. Germline CDR1 is ENHRY and CDR2 is SYGVKD. The ends lost 8 bases at V and 4 bases at J; junction bases unmatched: 9. The CDR3 covers 15 residues.

The V and J genes are TRBV5-1 and TRBJ2-1; 7 bases agree with TRBD2. Germline V gives CDR1 SGHRS, CDR2 YFSETQ. This CDR3 is 18 amino acids long. J was trimmed by 10 bases and V by 4 bases; bases with no gene match: 23. DNA of the CDR3: TGCGCCAGCAGCCGTCAGCGATACTTAGTGGGGAGGGCCAGCGAGCAGTTCTTC. Protein product: CASSRQRYLVGRASEQFF.

DNA of the CDR3: TGTGCCAGCAGACCACATCGGGACTTCCACACCGGGGAGCTGTTTTTT. It yields the protein CASRPHRDFHTGELFF. This chain joins TRBV7-9 and TRBJ2-2, with D possibly being TRBD2 (6 bases). The CDR3 is made up of 16 amino acids. CDR1 SEHNR and CDR2 FQNEAQ come from the germline V gene (reference sequence). Deletions cut 6 bases from V and 3 bases from J, with 17 bases between.

The genes are TRBV20-1 and TRBJ2-5; a possible D gene is TRBD2 (7 bases). CDR1 is DFQATT, CDR2 SNEGSKA, per germline (reference sequence). V lost 0 bases and J 9 bases, leaving 26 bases between the germline ends. The CDR3 runs to 17 residues. The CDR3 is CSARDRQGPTFSGAQYF. The CDR3 DNA is TGCAGTGCTAGAGATCGTCAGGGGCCTACTTTCAGCGGGGCCCAGTACTTC.

The chain has TRBV9 and TRBJ2-1, with TRBD2 matching over 10 bases. In germline, CDR1 is SGDLS, CDR2 YYNGEE. With V trimmed by 0 bases and J by 5 bases, 5 bases remained unmatched. The CDR3 sequence is 16 residues long. The CDR3 nucleotides read TGTGCCAGCAGCGTAGTAGCTAGCGGGAGACACAATGAGCAGTTCTTC. Translating gives CASSVVASGRHNEQFF.

The V gene is TRBV29-1, the J gene TRBJ1-1; D ambiguous. Trimming removed 1 base from V and 3 bases from J, with 6 bases in between. The CDR3 extends over 12 amino acids. Germline V CDR1 and CDR2: SQVTM, ANQGSEA. The CDR3 here is CSVEGRDTEAFF. In nucleotides, the CDR3 is TGCAGCGTTGAAGGTCGCGACACTGAAGCTTTCTTT.

Only a few counts were recorded for this clonotype. The V and J genes are TRBV20-1 and TRBJ1-5, with a possible D match to TRBD1 (6 bases). Germline CDR1 is DFQATT and CDR2 is SNEGSKA (reference sequence). The CDR3 has 14 residues. V lost 5 bases and J lost 2, with 13 bases in between. The CDR3 nucleotides are TGCAGTGCTTACAGGGAGGGGGGCAATCAGCCCCAGCATTTT. Encoded protein: CSAYREGGNQPQHF.

This clonotype has just a few counts. This chain connects TRBV29-1 to TRBJ1-2; D not resolved. Per germline, CDR1 SQVTM and CDR2 ANQGSEA. The CDR3 consists of 13 residues. Trimming removed 4 bases from V and 4 bases from J, with 13 bases in between. The CDR3 loop reads CSVGQGATYGYTF. The CDR3 DNA sequence: TGCAGCGTTGGTCAAGGTGCCACCTATGGCTACACCTTC.

The CDR3: CASSLKRPKYNEQFF. As DNA, the CDR3 is TGTGCCAGCAGCTTGAAGCGTCCAAAATACAATGAGCAGTTCTTC. The chain links TRBV5-6 to TRBJ2-1; D is unclear. Deletions cut 1 base from V and 4 bases from J, with 12 bases between. The CDR3 loop spans 15 amino acids. CDR1 and CDR2 from the germline V gene are SGHDT and YYEEEE.